The sample holds one count of the clone carrying this T cell receptor (beta chain). These data originate in a study of T cell responses to AZD1222 COVID-19 vaccine. Clones were read by immunoSEQ multiplex PCR, and TCRdb kept only the in-frame ones, dropping some. The data hold about 200,000 clones, with 85% to 95% observed a single time. Germline CDR1 is LNHDA and CDR2 is SQIVND (reference sequence). With V trimmed by 6 bases and J by 0 bases, 2 bases remained unmatched. The CDR3 spans 14 residues. The material was peripheral blood, obtained 28 days after the second AZD1222 dose. This receptor was identified in an adult who received the AZD1222 COVID-19 vaccine. The rearrangement links TRBV19 to TRBJ1-1, with 9 bases matching TRBD1. The CDR3 is CASSGDRVNTEAFF. CDR3 coding DNA: TGTGCCAGTAGCGGGGACAGGGTGAACACTGAAGCTTTCTTT.